This T cell receptor (beta chain) appears in the sequencing data of a study of T cells after posttransplantation cyclophosphamide. Study conclusions and caveats: Tissue-infiltrating T cells from skin or gut overlapped little with blood T cells. After PTCy, TRB diversity resembled that of CNI/methotrexate controls. Later post-transplant blood repertoires were often dominated by donor CD8+ memory clones.

This clone was counted once. Its antigen is still unknown. The V gene's germline CDR1 is SGHAT and CDR2 FQNNGV. V was clipped by 5 bases and J by 8 bases, with 9 bases between them. This CDR3 spans 12 amino acids. Only in-frame clones appear in the TCRdb table, and some are missing; sequencing was by immunoSEQ multiplex PCR. The sample lists about 47,000 clones, about 90% occurring once. This related bone marrow graft donor gave peripheral blood on the day of marrow donation. The sequenced sample was PBMCs. The chain joins TRBV11-2 to TRBJ2-2; D gene unclear. This receptor was identified in a woman between 45 and 60 years old in good health and a related stem cell transplant donor. The CDR3 DNA reads as TGTGCCAGCAGCCCATTTACAGGGGAGCTGTTTTTT. This gives the protein CASSPFTGELFF.